This is a list of T cell receptor beta chains from one sample in a study of cytomegalovirus exposure and HLA in healthy donors. The protocol was immunoSEQ multiplex PCR, while the TCRdb copy is restricted to in-frame clones and leaves out a portion. The sample records 100,000 to 150,000 clones, about four fifths being singletons. Source material: PBMCs. The receptors derive from a woman between 35 and 50 years old in good health and CMV-seronegative. The CDR3 runs from the conserved cysteine through the conserved F or W. A D gene is named only where the DNA matches it firmly. Not every row has a clone size; where given, it reads once, few, many or a size class.

clone_size j_call d_call v_call cdr3_aa cdr3_nt
. TRBJ2-7 . TRBV7-2 CASSLFSYEQYF TGTGCCAGCAGCTTATTCAGCTACGAGCAGTACTTC
. TRBJ2-7 TRBD1 TRBV28 CASSAYDRGLGYEQYF TGTGCCAGCAGTGCCTACGACAGGGGGCTAGGGTACGAGCAGTACTTC
. TRBJ1-2 . TRBV6-1 CASSAQVYYGYTF TGTGCCAGCAGTGCACAGGTGTACTATGGCTACACCTTC
. TRBJ2-7 TRBD2 TRBV7-9 CASSRGLAGGEEQYF TGTGCCAGCAGCAGGGGACTAGCGGGAGGGGAAGAGCAGTACTTC
. TRBJ1-2 . TRBV13 CASSRRDRLDGYTF TGTGCCAGCAGCCGAAGAGACAGGCTCGATGGCTACACCTTC
. TRBJ1-5 . TRBV18 CASSPYPIDQPQHF TGTGCCAGCTCACCCTACCCGATTGATCAGCCCCAGCATTTT
few TRBJ1-4 TRBD1 TRBV4-3 CASSQGTGASEKLFF TGCGCCAGCAGCCAAGGTACAGGGGCATCGGAAAAACTGTTTTTT
. TRBJ2-1 TRBD1 TRBV25-1 CASRPGQGTNNEQFF TGTGCCAGCAGGCCGGGACAGGGGACCAACAATGAGCAGTTCTTC
once TRBJ1-2 TRBD1 TRBV27 CASSFSGTGSGYTF TGTGCCAGCAGTTTCTCTGGGACAGGCAGCGGCTACACCTTC
. TRBJ1-2 . TRBV28 CASSTAGYGGYTF TGTGCCAGCAGTACAGCGGGTTACGGTGGCTACACCTTC
. TRBJ1-1 . TRBV19 CASIAGRGTEAFF TGTGCCAGTATCGCGGGGCGAGGGACTGAAGCTTTCTTT
few TRBJ2-3 TRBD2 TRBV5-8 CASTLWGLAGVRLTDTQYF TGTGCCAGCACCCTTTGGGGACTAGCGGGAGTAAGGTTGACAGATACGCAGTATTTT
. TRBJ2-3 . TRBV7-3 CASSQGEVTDTQYF TGTGCCAGCAGCCAGGGGGAGGTAACAGATACGCAGTATTTT
. TRBJ1-1 . TRBV4-1 CASSQEGRGGNTEAFF TGCGCCAGCAGCCAAGAGGGGCGCGGGGGGAACACTGAAGCTTTCTTT
. TRBJ1-5 . TRBV6-5 CASSYGTNSNQPQHF TGTGCCAGCAGTTACGGGACAAATAGCAATCAGCCCCAGCATTTT
. TRBJ1-5 . TRBV28 CASRETGNHQPQHF TGTGCCAGCAGGGAAACCGGGAACCATCAGCCCCAGCATTTT
. TRBJ2-7 TRBD2 TRBV7-2 CASSRGLAGGPYEQYF TGTGCCAGCAGCAGGGGACTAGCGGGGGGGCCTTACGAGCAGTACTTC
. TRBJ1-2 . TRBV6-5 CASGRGDGNYGYTF TGTGCCAGCGGACGGGGGGATGGGAACTATGGCTACACCTTC
few TRBJ1-1 TRBD1 TRBV6-1 CASSRDRGRTEAFF TGTGCCAGCAGCCGTGACAGGGGTCGGACTGAAGCTTTCTTT
. TRBJ2-2 TRBD1 TRBV4-1 CASSGTGQGTGELFF TGCGCCAGCAGCGGTACGGGACAGGGGACCGGGGAGCTGTTTTTT
. TRBJ1-2 . TRBV29-1 CSVEPQTGISGYTF TGCAGCGTTGAACCACAAACAGGGATTAGCGGCTACACCTTC
few TRBJ2-1 TRBD2 TRBV7-2 CASSLERGRNEQFF TGTGCCAGCAGCTTAGAGCGGGGGAGGAATGAGCAGTTCTTC
. TRBJ2-3 TRBD2 TRBV7-2 CASRRTSSADTQYF TGTGCCAGCAGAAGGACTAGTTCCGCAGATACGCAGTATTTT
. TRBJ1-2 . TRBV10-3 CAISVKQGDGYTF TGTGCCATCAGTGTCAAACAGGGAGATGGCTACACCTTC
. TRBJ1-2 . TRBV4-3 CASSQDAGDGYTF TGCGCCAGCAGCCAAGACGCGGGGGACGGCTACACCTTC
. TRBJ2-7 TRBD2 TRBV6-1 CASSEELAGAYEQYF TGTGCCAGCAGTGAAGAACTAGCGGGGGCCTACGAGCAGTACTTC
. TRBJ1-1 . TRBV7-8 CASSVAQGYYTEAFF TGTGCCAGCAGCGTCGCACAGGGATATTACACTGAAGCTTTCTTT
. TRBJ2-7 . TRBV27 CASSSRPTYYEQYF TGTGCCAGCAGTTCTAGGCCGACTTACTACGAGCAGTACTTC
. TRBJ2-7 . TRBV5-7 CASSLAELSSYEQYF TGTGCCAGCAGCTTGGCCGAGCTGAGCTCCTACGAGCAGTACTTC
. TRBJ2-1 TRBD1 TRBV4-1 CASSQDRRTGRGNEQFF TGCGCCAGCAGCCAAGATCGGCGGACAGGGAGAGGCAATGAGCAGTTCTTC
. TRBJ2-7 . TRBV7-6 CASSSRGSGDEQYF TGTGCCAGCAGCTCTAGGGGTTCGGGGGACGAGCAGTACTTC
once TRBJ1-6 . TRBV15 CATSRDGQSNSPLHF TGTGCCACCAGCAGAGACGGACAGTCAAATTCACCCCTCCACTTT
. TRBJ2-2 TRBD2 TRBV2 CASYSSTSPDTGELFF TGTGCCAGCTACTCTTCGACTAGCCCGGACACCGGGGAGCTGTTTTTT
. TRBJ2-7 . TRBV21-1 CASSKARTGGPYEQYF TGTGCCAGCAGCAAAGCGAGGACAGGGGGCCCCTACGAGCAGTACTTC
few TRBJ1-1 . TRBV18 CASSPVEKNTEAFF TGTGCCAGCTCACCAGTGGAGAAGAACACTGAAGCTTTCTTT
. TRBJ2-7 TRBD2 TRBV7-6 CASRSSPSLAGGSEQYF TGTGCCAGCCGCTCCTCCCCATCGCTAGCGGGGGGTAGTGAGCAGTACTTC
. TRBJ2-7 TRBD2 TRBV2 CASQLAGGPSYEQYF TGTGCCAGCCAACTAGCGGGAGGCCCATCCTACGAGCAGTACTTC
. TRBJ1-2 . TRBV5-1 CASSWGRTEGGYTF TGCGCCAGCAGCTGGGGGAGGACCGAGGGTGGCTACACCTTC
few TRBJ2-1 TRBD1 TRBV6-5 CASSYGQGANEQFF TGTGCCAGCAGTTACGGACAGGGTGCGAATGAGCAGTTCTTC
. TRBJ1-2 . TRBV6-1 CASSEWGSGVDGYTF TGTGCCAGCAGTGAATGGGGCAGCGGGGTTGATGGCTACACCTTC
few TRBJ1-3 TRBD1 TRBV5-1 CASSTAGGNTIYF TGCGCCAGCAGTACCGCAGGGGGGAACACCATATATTTT